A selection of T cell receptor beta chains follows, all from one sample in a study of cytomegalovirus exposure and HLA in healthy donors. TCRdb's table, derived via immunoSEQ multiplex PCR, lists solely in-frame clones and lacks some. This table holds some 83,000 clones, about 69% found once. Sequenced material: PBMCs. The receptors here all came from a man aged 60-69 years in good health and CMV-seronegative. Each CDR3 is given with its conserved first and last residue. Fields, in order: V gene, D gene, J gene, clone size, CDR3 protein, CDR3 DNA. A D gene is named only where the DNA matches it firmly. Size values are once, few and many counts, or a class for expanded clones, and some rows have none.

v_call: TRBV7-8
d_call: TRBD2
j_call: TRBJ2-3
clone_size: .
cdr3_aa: CASSSWVGGQDTQYF
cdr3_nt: TGTGCCAGCAGTTCCTGGGTGGGAGGGCAGGATACGCAGTATTTT

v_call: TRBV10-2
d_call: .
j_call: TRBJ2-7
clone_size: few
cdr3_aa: CASSELLGVSYEQYF
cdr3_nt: TGCGCCAGCAGTGAGTTACTCGGGGTTTCCTACGAGCAGTACTTC

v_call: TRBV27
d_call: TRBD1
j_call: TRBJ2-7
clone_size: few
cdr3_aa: CASSVNRGDEQYF
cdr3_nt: TGTGCCAGCAGTGTCAACAGGGGCGACGAGCAGTACTTC

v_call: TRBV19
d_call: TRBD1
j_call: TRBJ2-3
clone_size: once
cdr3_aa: CASSRRDSQETQYF
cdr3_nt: TGTGCCAGTAGCCGAAGGGACAGCCAAGAGACCCAGTACTTT

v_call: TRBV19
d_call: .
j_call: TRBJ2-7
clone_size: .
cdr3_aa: CASSISGASYEQYF
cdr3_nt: TGTGCCAGTAGTATCAGTGGGGCATCCTACGAGCAGTACTTC

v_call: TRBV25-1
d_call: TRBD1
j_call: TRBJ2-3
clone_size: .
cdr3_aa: CASSVPGQIGRRTDTQYF
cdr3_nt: TGTGCCAGCAGTGTCCCGGGACAGATCGGCCGACGCACAGATACGCAGTATTTT

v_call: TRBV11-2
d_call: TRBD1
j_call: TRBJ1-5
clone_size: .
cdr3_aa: CASSTDRGDQPQHF
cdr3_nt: TGTGCCAGCAGCACTGACAGGGGGGATCAGCCCCAGCATTTT

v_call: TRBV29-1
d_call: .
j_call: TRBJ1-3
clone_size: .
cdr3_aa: CSVEGGGSGNTIYF
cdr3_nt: TGCAGCGTTGAAGGTGGAGGCTCTGGAAACACCATATATTTT

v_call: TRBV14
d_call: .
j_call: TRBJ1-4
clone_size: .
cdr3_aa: CASSQDKGSRRATNEKLFF
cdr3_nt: TGTGCCAGCAGCCAAGATAAAGGCAGCCGGAGGGCAACTAATGAAAAACTGTTTTTT

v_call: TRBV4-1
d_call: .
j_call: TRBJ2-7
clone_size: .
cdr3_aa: CASSQTSTYEQYF
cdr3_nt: TGCGCCAGCAGCCAAACTAGCACCTACGAGCAGTACTTC

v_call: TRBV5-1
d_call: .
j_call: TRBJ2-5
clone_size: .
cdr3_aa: CASSFQQETQYF
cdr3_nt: TGCGCCAGCAGCTTCCAGCAAGAGACCCAGTACTTC

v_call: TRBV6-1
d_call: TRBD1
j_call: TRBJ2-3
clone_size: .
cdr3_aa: CASSLDRSTDTQYF
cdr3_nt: TGTGCCAGCAGTTTGGACAGGAGCACAGATACGCAGTATTTT

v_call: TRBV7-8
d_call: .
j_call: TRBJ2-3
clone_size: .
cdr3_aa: CASSPRTGRGGTDTQYF
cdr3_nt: TGTGCCAGCAGCCCAAGGACGGGTCGGGGTGGGACAGATACGCAGTATTTT

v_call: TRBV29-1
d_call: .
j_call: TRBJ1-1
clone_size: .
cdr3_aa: CSVRGLDTEAFF
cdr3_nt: TGCAGCGTCCGAGGTCTTGACACTGAAGCTTTCTTT

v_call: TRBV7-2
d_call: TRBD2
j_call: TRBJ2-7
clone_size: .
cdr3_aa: CASSLGPLAGGYEQYF
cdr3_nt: TGTGCCAGCAGCTTAGGCCCCCTAGCGGGGGGATACGAGCAGTACTTC

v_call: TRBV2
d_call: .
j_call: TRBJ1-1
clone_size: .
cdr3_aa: CASRSGAEAFF
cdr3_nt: TGTGCCAGCAGGTCAGGGGCTGAAGCTTTCTTT

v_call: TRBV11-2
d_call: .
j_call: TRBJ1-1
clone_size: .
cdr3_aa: CASSLVFNSFNTEAFF
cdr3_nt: TGTGCCAGCAGCTTAGTCTTCAACAGCTTTAACACTGAAGCTTTCTTT

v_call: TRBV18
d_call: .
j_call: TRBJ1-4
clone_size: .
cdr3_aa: CASSPPGAPGQKLFF
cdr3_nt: TGTGCCAGCTCACCACCAGGGGCCCCCGGGCAAAAACTGTTTTTT

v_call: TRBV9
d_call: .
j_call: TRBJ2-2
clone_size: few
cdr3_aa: CASSVGGGPGELFF
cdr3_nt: TGTGCCAGCAGCGTAGGTGGAGGACCCGGGGAGCTGTTTTTT

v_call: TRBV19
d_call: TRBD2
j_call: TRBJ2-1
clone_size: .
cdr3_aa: CASNRGGSYNEQFF
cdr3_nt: TGTGCCAGTAATCGGGGGGGCTCCTACAATGAGCAGTTCTTC

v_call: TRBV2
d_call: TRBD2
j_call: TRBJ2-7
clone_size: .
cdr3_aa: CASSEEGGGNFYEQYF
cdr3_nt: TGTGCCAGCAGTGAAGAGGGCGGGGGGAACTTCTACGAGCAGTACTTC

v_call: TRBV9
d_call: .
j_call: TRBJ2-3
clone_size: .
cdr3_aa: CASSVGGDFTDTQYF
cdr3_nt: TGTGCCAGCAGCGTAGGGGGAGACTTCACAGATACGCAGTATTTT

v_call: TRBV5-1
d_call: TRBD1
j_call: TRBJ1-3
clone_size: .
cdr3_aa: CASSLAGTDGNTIYF
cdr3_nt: TGCGCCAGCAGCTTGGCTGGGACAGATGGAAACACCATATATTTT

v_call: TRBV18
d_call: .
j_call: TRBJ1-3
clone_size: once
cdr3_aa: CASSPTPLASGNTIYF
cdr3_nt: TGTGCCAGCTCACCAACTCCTCTCGCCTCTGGAAACACCATATATTTT

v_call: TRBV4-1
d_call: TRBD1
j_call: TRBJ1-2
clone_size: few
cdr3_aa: CASSQGRDRYYGYTF
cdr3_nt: TGCGCCAGCAGCCAAGGGCGGGACAGGTATTATGGCTACACCTTC

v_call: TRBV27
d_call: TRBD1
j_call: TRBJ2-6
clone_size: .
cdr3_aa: CASTGWGQGGNSGANVLTF
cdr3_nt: TGTGCCAGCACCGGTTGGGGACAGGGTGGAAACTCTGGGGCCAACGTCCTGACTTTC

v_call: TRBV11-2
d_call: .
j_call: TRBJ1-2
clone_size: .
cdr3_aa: CASSVRDISNYGYTF
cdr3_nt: TGTGCCAGCAGCGTCCGGGACATCTCTAACTATGGCTACACCTTC

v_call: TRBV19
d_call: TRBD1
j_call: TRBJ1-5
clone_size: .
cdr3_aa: CASSILGQGHQPQHF
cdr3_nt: TGTGCCAGTAGTATTCTGGGACAGGGCCATCAGCCCCAGCATTTT

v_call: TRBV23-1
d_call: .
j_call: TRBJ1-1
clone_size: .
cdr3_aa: CASSPPGNTEAFF
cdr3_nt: TGCGCCAGCAGTCCCCCGGGGAACACTGAAGCTTTCTTT

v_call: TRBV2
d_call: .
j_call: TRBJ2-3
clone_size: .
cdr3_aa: CASSRSGNTDTQYF
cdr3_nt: TGTGCCAGCAGTCGGTCAGGGAACACAGATACGCAGTATTTT

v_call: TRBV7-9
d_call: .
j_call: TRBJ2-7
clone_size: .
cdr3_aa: CSSSPGFSYEQYF
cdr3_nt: TGTTCCAGCAGCCCCGGTTTTTCCTACGAGCAGTACTTC

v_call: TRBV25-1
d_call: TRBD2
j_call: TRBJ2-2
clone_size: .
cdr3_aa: CASSERPGGAGELFF
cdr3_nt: TGTGCCAGCAGTGAACGCCCCGGGGGGGCGGGGGAGCTGTTTTTT

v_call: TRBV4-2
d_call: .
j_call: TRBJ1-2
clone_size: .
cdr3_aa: CASSLPGGLGYGYTF
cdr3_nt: TGTGCCAGCAGCCTACCGGGGGGGCTAGGCTATGGCTACACCTTC

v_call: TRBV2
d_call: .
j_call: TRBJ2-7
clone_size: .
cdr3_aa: CASSDGGEPYEQYF
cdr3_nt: TGTGCCAGCAGTGACGGCGGAGAGCCTTACGAGCAGTACTTC

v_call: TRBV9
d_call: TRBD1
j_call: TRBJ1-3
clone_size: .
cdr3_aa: CASSVGAGGEFSSGNTIYF
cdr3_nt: TGTGCCAGCAGCGTAGGAGCAGGGGGCGAATTTAGCTCTGGAAACACCATATATTTT

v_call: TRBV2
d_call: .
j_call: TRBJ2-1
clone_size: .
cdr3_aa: CASSEGGEQFF
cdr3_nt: TGTGCCAGCAGTGAAGGCGGAGAGCAGTTCTTC

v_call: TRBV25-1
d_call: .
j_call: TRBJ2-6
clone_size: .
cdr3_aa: CASGLQGAGANVLTF
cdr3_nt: TGTGCCAGCGGCCTACAGGGTGCTGGGGCCAACGTCCTGACTTTC

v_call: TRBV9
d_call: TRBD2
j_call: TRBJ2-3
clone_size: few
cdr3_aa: CASSDSTSGGRNTQYF
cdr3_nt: TGTGCCAGCAGCGACTCGACTAGCGGGGGCCGGAATACGCAGTATTTT

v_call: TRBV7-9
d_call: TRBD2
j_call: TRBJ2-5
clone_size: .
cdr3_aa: CASSSTSGAQETQYF
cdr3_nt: TGTGCCAGCAGCTCGACTAGCGGGGCACAAGAGACCCAGTACTTC

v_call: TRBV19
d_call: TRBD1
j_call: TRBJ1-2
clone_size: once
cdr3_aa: CASTVGQGKPNYGYTF
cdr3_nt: TGTGCCAGTACCGTGGGACAGGGGAAGCCTAACTATGGCTACACCTTC

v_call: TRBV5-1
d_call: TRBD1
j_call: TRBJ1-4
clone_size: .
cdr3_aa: CASSLQGANEKLFF
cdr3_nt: TGCGCCAGCAGCTTGCAGGGGGCCAATGAAAAACTGTTTTTT

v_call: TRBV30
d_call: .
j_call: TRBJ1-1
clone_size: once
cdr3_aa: CASHDANRRGTEAFF
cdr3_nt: TGTGCCTCTCATGACGCAAACAGGCGGGGGACTGAAGCTTTCTTT